Here is one TCR beta chain with its context. Its antigen is not yet known. No quality values exist for individual bases; no much larger clone is one base distant. This sample stems from a study of T-cell memory formation after mild COVID-19 (dated by TCRdb to the early 2020s). Broadly, across the study: TCR sequence clusters from the two donors were largely donor specific. Two young, previously healthy adult volunteers made up the cohort, one male and one female. Longitudinal TCRalpha and TCRbeta repertoire sequencing tracked T-cell clones expanding and contracting after mild COVID-19 in a couple of donors. Paper-wide results and their limitations: The study covered only a couple of mild cases, and larger cohorts including severe cases with pre-infection samples were considered necessary. Contracting CD4+ clones appeared mostly in the CM and EM memory subsets, whereas CD8+ clones were enriched in EMRA. Clones that contracted from day 15 to 85 showed balanced CD4/CD8 phenotypes, whereas a second wave of clones that expanded from day 15 to 37 leaned towards CD4+. Some responding clones were detected in pre-infection memory, suggesting pre-existing cross-reactive memory T cells joined the SARS-CoV-2 response. SARS-CoV-2 specificity of the second-wave clones peaking on day 37 was not confirmed.

Ficoll-Paque density gradient centrifugation was used to isolate PBMCs. Instrument on record: Illumina NovaSeq 6000. cDNA libraries for TCRalpha and TCRbeta were prepared by 5'RACE using constant-segment primers, with sample barcodes and unique molecular identifiers added. Trizol reagent was used to extract RNA from every sample. Libraries were amplified in two PCR steps, with a second sample barcode and Illumina TruSeq adapters added in the second step. Sequencing of libraries was performed on an Illumina NovaSeq with 2 x 150 bp paired-end reads. In the paper's pipeline: With migec v1.2.7, reads were demultiplexed and then collapsed into UMI-guided consensus sequences. Using mixcr v2.1.11, UMI consensuses were aligned to TRA and TRB V and J templates and then assembled into clonotypes. A clonotype was counted as expanded or contracted only if both edgeR and NoisET called the change significant, with noise models trained on biological replicates. edgeR calls used a false discovery rate-adjusted p below 0.01 and a log2 fold-change threshold of 1. As an exploratory analysis of dynamics, max-normalized trajectories of the 1000 most abundant clonotypes were examined by PCA with hierarchical clustering. The CD4 or CD8 phenotype of responding clones was assigned using the separately sequenced CD4+ and CD8+ repertoires. TCRdb took the public reads, trimmed them with fastp at Q25, ran MiXCR for clone calling and kept in-frame beta chains. Rows merge per CDR3 protein into single entries with the most common DNA and genes. In this record, the V and J calls reflect TCRdb's handling and not the investigators' own analysis. A total of fewer than 95,000 distinct CDR3 sequences appear in this sample, 10% to 15% of them only once. The ten largest make up roughly a quarter of the sample.

The receptor's source is an adult woman who had mild COVID-19 (a few samples of this study predate the infection). The sample titles of this study are shuffled in the database, so cell type and time point are left out; the donor was told from shared clones. What was sequenced was PBMCs or a T cell subset sorted from them (not recorded which).

The sequenced DNA is TGTGCCTGGCGACCGGAACTTGACTATGGCTACACCTTC. Protein translation: CAWRPELDYGYTF. This receptor chain uses TRBV30 and TRBJ1-2; the D gene assignment is ambiguous. CDR1 and CDR2, looked up from the germline V gene (reference sequence), are GTSNPN and SVGIG. The CDR3 sequence holds 13 residues, the cysteine and phenylalanine included. Only the CDR3 portion is preserved as DNA: 39 bases, with reading frame beginning at the first base. V and J lose 5 bases and 3 bases, and a span of 13 bases separates them.